A selection of T cell receptor beta chains follows, all from one sample in a study of blood T cell repertoires in COVID-19. Profiling relied on immunoSEQ multiplex PCR, and the TCRdb table lists in-frame clones only, not all of them. The sample includes around 220,000 clones, around 90% of them seen just once. Sequencing was carried out using PBMCs or T cells enriched from blood (not recorded which). The receptors here all came from a woman aged 25 to 39 with acute COVID-19. Each CDR3 is given with its conserved first and last residue. D genes are given only for firm matches. Only part of the rows carry a size: once, few, many, or a class if the clone is expanded.

>TRBV5-6|TRBJ2-7|.|TRBD1
CASSLPGQQHEQYF
TGTGCCAGCTCTCTCCCGGGACAGCAACACGAGCAGTACTTC
>TRBV11-2|TRBJ2-5|.|TRBD2
CASSWGGGAVYQETQYF
TGTGCCAGCAGCTGGGGGGGAGGGGCGGTATACCAAGAGACCCAGTACTTC
>TRBV5-8|TRBJ2-7|.|TRBD1
CASSLVAGTGAYEQYF
TGTGCCAGCAGCTTGGTCGCCGGGACAGGGGCCTACGAGCAGTACTTC
>TRBV7-9|TRBJ1-1|.|.
CASSLAQGKNTEAFF
TGTGCCAGCAGCTTAGCGCAGGGAAAGAACACTGAAGCTTTCTTT
>TRBV27|TRBJ2-1|.|TRBD2
CASSLTSSGANEQFF
TGTGCCAGCAGTTTAACATCTAGCGGGGCCAATGAGCAGTTCTTC
>TRBV6-2/TRBV6-3|TRBJ1-5|.|TRBD1
CASSSRPTGVFQPQHF
TGTGCCAGCAGCTCCAGACCGACAGGGGTTTTTCAGCCCCAGCATTTT
>TRBV5-4|TRBJ2-3|.|TRBD2
CASSFKGLAGDTQYF
TGTGCCAGCAGCTTTAAGGGACTAGCGGGAGATACGCAGTATTTT
>TRBV7-6|TRBJ2-2|few|TRBD2
CASSLVSASGGGELFF
TGTGCCAGCAGCTTAGTGTCTGCTAGCGGCGGAGGGGAGCTGTTTTTT
>TRBV5-1|TRBJ1-1|.|TRBD1
CASSPPPPGQGVEAFF
TGCGCCAGCAGCCCACCACCTCCGGGACAGGGGGTTGAAGCTTTCTTT
>TRBV6-6|TRBJ1-3|.|TRBD1
CASSRGDRRSHTIYF
TGTGCCAGCAGTCGGGGGGACAGGAGGTCTCACACCATATATTTT
>TRBV28|TRBJ2-4|.|.
CASSLRDRPGIQYF
TGTGCCAGCAGTTTAAGAGACAGGCCGGGCATTCAGTACTTC
>TRBV28|TRBJ1-1|.|.
CASSPYQAAGNTEAFF
TGTGCCAGCAGTCCTTACCAAGCCGCAGGGAACACTGAAGCTTTCTTT
>TRBV6-2/TRBV6-3|TRBJ2-1|.|.
CASSYVALQGDEQFF
TGTGCCAGCAGTTACGTTGCACTACAAGGCGATGAGCAGTTCTTC
>TRBV5-8|TRBJ2-7|once|.
CASSSDRITSLVSYEQYF
TGTGCCAGCAGTTCTGACCGAATTACCTCACTAGTCTCCTACGAGCAGTACTTC
>TRBV12-5|TRBJ2-1|.|.
CASGLSIYNEQFF
TGTGCTAGTGGTTTGTCAATTTACAATGAGCAGTTCTTC
>TRBV4-3|TRBJ1-3|.|.
CASSPGQIGNTIYF
TGCGCCAGCAGCCCTGGACAGATTGGAAACACCATATATTTT
>TRBV19|TRBJ2-5|.|TRBD2
CASSRGLAVNQETQYF
TGTGCCAGTAGTAGGGGACTAGCGGTAAACCAAGAGACCCAGTACTTC
>TRBV7-9|TRBJ1-2|.|.
CASSPTNGRDNYGYTF
TGTGCCAGCAGCCCGACCAATGGCCGGGATAACTATGGCTACACCTTC
>TRBV5-1|TRBJ1-1|.|.
CASSPDSGHLNTEAFF
TGCGCCAGCAGCCCGGACTCGGGACACCTGAACACTGAAGCTTTCTTT
>TRBV27|TRBJ2-7|.|.
CASSLTARAAYEQYF
TGTGCCAGCAGTTTAACGGCCAGGGCAGCCTACGAGCAGTACTTC
>TRBV4-2|TRBJ1-3|.|.
CASSQDVGRNTIYF
TGTGCCAGCAGCCAAGACGTGGGCCGGAACACCATATATTTT
>TRBV11-2|TRBJ1-2|.|.
CASSLDVSNYGYTF
TGTGCCAGCAGCTTAGACGTCTCCAACTATGGCTACACCTTC
>TRBV7-8|TRBJ2-7|.|TRBD2
CASSLGASGSSHSYEQYF
TGTGCCAGCAGCTTAGGGGCTAGCGGGAGTTCCCACTCCTACGAGCAGTACTTC
>TRBV7-2|TRBJ2-5|.|.
CASSFATGRETQYF
TGTGCCAGCAGCTTCGCAACAGGGCGAGAGACCCAGTACTTC
>TRBV7-9|TRBJ1-2|.|TRBD1
CASSPSSGTGGFGYTF
TGTGCCAGCAGCCCTAGCTCCGGGACAGGGGGCTTTGGCTACACCTTC
>TRBV27|TRBJ1-1|.|TRBD1
CASSQRTGLSPNTEAFF
TGTGCCAGCAGTCAACGGACAGGGCTTTCACCAAACACTGAAGCTTTCTTT
>TRBV28|TRBJ2-1|.|TRBD1
CASSLFQGAVSNEQFF
TGTGCCAGCAGTTTATTTCAGGGGGCAGTTAGCAATGAGCAGTTCTTC